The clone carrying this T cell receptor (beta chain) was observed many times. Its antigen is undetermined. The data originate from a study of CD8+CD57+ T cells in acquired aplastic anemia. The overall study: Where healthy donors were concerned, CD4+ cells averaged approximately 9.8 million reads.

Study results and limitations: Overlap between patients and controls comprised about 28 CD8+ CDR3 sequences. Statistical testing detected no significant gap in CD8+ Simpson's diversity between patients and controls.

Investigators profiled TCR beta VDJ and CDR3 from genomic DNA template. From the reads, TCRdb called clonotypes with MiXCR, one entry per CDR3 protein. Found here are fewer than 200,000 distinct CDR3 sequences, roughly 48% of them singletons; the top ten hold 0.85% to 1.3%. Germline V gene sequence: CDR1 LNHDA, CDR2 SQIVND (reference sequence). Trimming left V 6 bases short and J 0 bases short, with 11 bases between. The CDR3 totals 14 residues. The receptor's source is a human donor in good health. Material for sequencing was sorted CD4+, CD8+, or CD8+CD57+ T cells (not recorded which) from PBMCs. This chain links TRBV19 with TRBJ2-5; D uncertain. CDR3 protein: CASSQKRYQETQYF. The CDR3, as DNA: TGTGCCAGTAGCCAGAAGAGGTACCAAGAGACCCAGTACTTC.